This record covers a single T cell receptor (beta chain). No antigen is known for it. Profiling relied on immunoSEQ multiplex PCR, and the TCRdb table lists in-frame clones only, not all of them. The sample comprises under 90,000 clones, over 75% of which are singletons, and more than 9% rests with the top ten. Germline-derived CDR1 and CDR2 are MNHEY and SVGAGI. V was pared by 4 bases and J by 7 bases, with 11 bases of the junction left unmatched. The CDR3 extends over 15 amino acids. This entry comes from a study of T cell responses to AZD1222 COVID-19 vaccine. Findings and caveats of the study: Across the whole spike, CD4 TCRs peaked at regions 160-218 and 743-854. Of spike-specific TCRs, nearly half reportedly target regions left unmutated in variants.

This receptor was taken from an adult who received the AZD1222 COVID-19 vaccine. The chain is built from TRBV6-5 and TRBJ1-2; 8 bases are shared with TRBD1. This specimen was peripheral blood, taken 28 days after the second AZD1222 dose. Written as DNA, the CDR3 is TGTGCCAGCAGTTTGGGAGGACAGGGCCGGAGTGGCTACACCTTC. Its translation is CASSLGGQGRSGYTF.